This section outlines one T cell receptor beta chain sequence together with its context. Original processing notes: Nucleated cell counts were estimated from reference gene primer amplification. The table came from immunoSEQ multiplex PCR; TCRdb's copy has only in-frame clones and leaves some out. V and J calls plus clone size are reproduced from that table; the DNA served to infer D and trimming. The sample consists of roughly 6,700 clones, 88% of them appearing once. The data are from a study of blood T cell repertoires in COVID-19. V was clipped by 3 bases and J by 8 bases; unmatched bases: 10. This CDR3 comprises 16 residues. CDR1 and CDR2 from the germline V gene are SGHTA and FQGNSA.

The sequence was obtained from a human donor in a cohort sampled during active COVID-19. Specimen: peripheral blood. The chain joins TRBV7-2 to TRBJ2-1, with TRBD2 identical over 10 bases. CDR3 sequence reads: CASSFVAGGLWHEQFF. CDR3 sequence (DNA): TGTGCCAGCAGCTTCGTAGCGGGGGGCTTGTGGCATGAGCAGTTCTTC.